This T cell receptor beta chain was recorded in a study of regulatory T cells in long-lasting Graves disease. As to time point: persistent/refractory GD, antithyroid drugs over 5 years with positive TRAb. PBMC RNA served as the TCR library source. TCR beta libraries were built with iRepertoire HTBI primers and Arm-PCR of CDR3 regions. One entry per CDR3 protein, called by TCRdb with MiXCR from the multiplex PCR reads. The profile shows about 430,000 distinct CDR3 sequences, roughly a fifth of them singletons. This clonotype has just a few counts. Germline V CDR1 and CDR2: MNHGY, SVAAGI. V lost 4 bases and J lost 5, with 11 bases in between. This CDR3 region has 13 residues.

This rearrangement joins TRBV6-9 to TRBJ1-2, with D possibly TRBD1 on 6 matching bases. The starting material was peripheral blood mononuclear cells (PBMCs), obtained when the disease was refractory, from a patient treated with antithyroid drugs. The clonotype originates from a female donor with Graves disease. In DNA form, the CDR3 reads TGTGCCAGCAGTTCAGACAGGACTTATGGCTACACCTTC. Its protein product is CASSSDRTYGYTF.